These 30 T cell receptor beta chains were sequenced from one sample in a study of T-cell reconstitution after alpha-beta-depleted transplantation in children. Unique molecular identifiers featured in how the TCRbeta library was prepared. TCRdb fed the PCR reads into MiXCR, producing one record per CDR3 protein. The profile shows some 490,000 distinct CDR3 sequences, about 12% of them singletons. Sequenced here: PBMCs from the stem cell graft donor, sampled from the stem cell graft. These receptors all come from a human donor who donated a stem cell graft to a child with combined immunodeficiency.

Remarks on this clonotype: One end of the junction does not line up with germline, which may come from a read error. The chain carries TRBV12-3 or TRBV12-4 and TRBJ2-7; D is ambiguous. The CDR3 has 13 residues. The CDR3 nucleotides are TGTGCCAGCAGTTTCGCCAGATCCTACGAGCCGTACTTC. Translation gives CASSFARSYEPYF.

This clonotype has a count of ten or more. The CDR3 coding sequence is TGCGCCAGCAGCCAAGATTCACTCGGAGAGTTCTGGTCCTACAATGAGCAGTTCTTC. Protein: CASSQDSLGEFWSYNEQFF. The chain has TRBV4-3 and TRBJ2-1; D gene ambiguous. Per the germline V gene, CDR1 is LGHNA and CDR2 is YSLEER. The V gene lost 0 bases and the J gene lost 1 base, with 19 bases spanning the gap. The CDR3 totals 19 residues.

This clonotype occurred a few times. V and J are TRBV9 and TRBJ2-5, with 9 bases that match TRBD2. V dropped 0 bases and J dropped 5; count of bases not matched to a gene: 14. Germline CDR1 SGDLS, CDR2 YYNGEE. This CDR3 spans 18 amino acids. DNA of the CDR3: TGTGCCAGCAGCGTAGGGGTAGCGGGGGCCCACGGGGAGGAGACCCAGTACTTC. Its translation: CASSVGVAGAHGEETQYF.

The V and J genes are TRBV12-3 or TRBV12-4 and TRBJ2-7, with a possible D match to TRBD2 (5 bases). Trimming stripped 4 bases from V and 0 bases from J, with 13 bases between. The CDR3 consists of 15 residues. The CDR3 here is CASSSRTASSYEQYF. As DNA, the CDR3 is TGTGCCAGCAGTTCTCGGACTGCTAGCTCCTACGAGCAGTACTTC.

The chain couples TRBV29-1 to TRBJ1-1; 7 bases line up with TRBD1. This CDR3 is built from 12 residues. Per germline, CDR1 SQVTM and CDR2 ANQGSEA. The junction had 3 bases not matched to a gene; V was cut back by 7 bases and J by 1 base. The CDR3 nucleotides are TGCAGCGCTGGGGACAGGAACACTGAAGCTTTCTTT. Protein sequence: CSAGDRNTEAFF. Full variable domain (missing parts from reference TRBV29-1 and TRBJ1-1): SAVISQKPSRDICQRGTSLTIQCQVDSQVTMMFWYRQQPGQSLTLIATANQGSEATYESGFVIDKFPISRPNLTFSTLTVSNMSPEDSSIYLCSAGDRNTEAFFGQGTRLTVV.

With regard to this clonotype: A clone one base away is much larger, so this may be a read error. V gene TRBV19 combines with J gene TRBJ2-2; D ambiguous. Germline V CDR1 and CDR2: LNHDA, SQIVND (reference sequence). The CDR3 has 14 residues. V was shortened by 8 bases and J by 0 bases, with 10 bases between the two germline ends. The CDR3 sequence: CASPIGSNTGELFF. The DNA of the CDR3 is TGTGCCAGTCCTATCGGGTCGAACACCGGGGAGCTGTTTTTT.

The chain carries TRBV11-3 and TRBJ1-5; 12 positions agree with TRBD1. This CDR3 is 18 amino acids long. V lost 2 bases and J lost 1; bases outside the gene matches: 6. Germline V gives CDR1 SGHNT, CDR2 YENEEA. CDR3 loop: CASSLRGTGGSSNQPQHF. In DNA form, the CDR3 reads TGTGCCAGCAGCTTAAGGGGGACAGGGGGCTCGAGCAATCAGCCCCAGCATTTT.

The chain couples TRBV2 to TRBJ1-4; unclear D gene. V gave up 5 bases and J gave up 3 bases, with 4 bases separating them. The CDR3 is 12 residues long. Germline V gene sequence: CDR1 SNHLY, CDR2 FYNNEI. The CDR3 loop is CASSPANEKLFF. The CDR3 DNA follows: TGTGCCAGCAGTCCGGCTAATGAAAAACTGTTTTTT.

This clonotype showed up many times. The CDR3, as DNA: TGTGCCACCAGTAAGACCACCGGGGAGCTGTTTTTT. This sequence encodes CATSKTTGELFF. J is TRBJ2-2 and V is TRBV24-1, with D hard to call. This CDR3 contains 12 residues. V lost 6 bases and J lost 4, with 5 bases in between. The germline gives CDR1 KGHDR, CDR2 SFDVKD.

Regarding this clonotype: This is likely a read error, given that the CDR3 carries no conserved phenylalanine or tryptophan at its end. This sequence joins TRBV4-3 and TRBJ2-1, with unresolved D. This CDR3 comprises 13 residues. V lost 4 bases to trimming and J lost 9 bases, with 13 bases between them. From germline, CDR1 is LGHNA and CDR2 YSLEER. CDR3 DNA: TGCGCCAGCAGCCTAACTGGCCGAGGTGAGCAGTTCCTC. Protein product: CASSLTGRGEQFL.

At least ten counts were recorded for this clonotype. The chain combines TRBV25-1 with TRBJ2-2, with no clear D. This CDR3 is 12 amino acids long. The germline gives CDR1 MGHDK, CDR2 SYGVNS. With 6 bases removed from V and 2 bases from J, the gap between germline ends came to 4 bases. This chain's CDR3 is CASRENTGELFF. CDR3 sequence (DNA): TGTGCCAGCAGAGAAAACACCGGGGAGCTGTTTTTT.

This clonotype occurred a few times. The chain combines TRBV6-2 or TRBV6-3 with TRBJ2-1, with 12 nucleotides matching TRBD2. This CDR3 is built from 13 residues. The V and J ends lost 10 bases and 4 bases, in that order; junction bases with no gene match: 2. Germline loops: CDR1 MNHEY, CDR2 SVGEGT. The CDR3 is CATLAGGYNEQFF. As DNA, the CDR3 is TGTGCCACCCTAGCGGGGGGGTACAATGAGCAGTTCTTC.

Many counts were recorded for this clonotype. This chain joins TRBV29-1 and TRBJ2-7, with 11 bases aligning to TRBD2. In germline, CDR1 is SQVTM, CDR2 ANQGSEA. V trimming: 5 bases; J trimming: 1 base; junction bases outside the gene matches: 4. CDR3 length: 14 amino acids. The CDR3, as DNA: TGCAGCGTTAGGGGACTAGCGGCTTCCTACGAGCAGTACTTC. Residues: CSVRGLAASYEQYF.

There are a few counts of this clonotype. The chain combines TRBV4-3 with TRBJ2-1, with 9 bases that match TRBD1. Looked up from germline, CDR1 is LGHNA and CDR2 is YSLEER. After removal of 4 bases from V and 7 bases from J, the junction contained 8 bases not matched to a gene. CDR3 length: 15 amino acids. CDR3 DNA sequence: TGCGCCAGCAGCCGACGACAGGGGGGGACAAATGAGCAGTTCTTC. Encoded protein: CASSRRQGGTNEQFF.

This clonotype was found many times. The gene calls are TRBV5-1 and TRBJ1-1; D may be TRBD1 (6 bases). V lost 4 bases and J lost 1, with 14 bases in between. CDR1 is SGHRS, CDR2 YFSETQ, per germline. CDR3 size: 15 residues. CDR3 in DNA: TGCGCCAGCAGCCCAGCTGACAGGCGGAACACTGAAGCTTTCTTT. Its protein is CASSPADRRNTEAFF.

CDR3 residues: CATSDSTSGGETQYF. In DNA form, the CDR3 reads TGTGCCACCAGTGATTCGACTAGCGGGGGGGAGACCCAGTACTTC. The rearrangement uses TRBV24-1 and TRBJ2-5; 13 bases are a match to TRBD2. Germline V gene data show CDR1 as KGHDR and CDR2 as SFDVKD. The junction had 1 base not matched to a gene; V was cut back by 2 bases and J by 5 bases. CDR3 size: 15 residues.

This clonotype was seen many times. The chain has TRBV20-1 and TRBJ2-1, with 7 nucleotides matching TRBD2. V shed 3 bases and J 8 bases; nucleotides not matched to a gene: 13. Germline CDR1 DFQATT, CDR2 SNEGSKA (reference sequence). The CDR3 loop spans 15 amino acids. The CDR3 region has the DNA TGCAGTGCTAGGACCCTAGCGGCCTCGGTGTATGAGCAGTTCTTC. Translated: CSARTLAASVYEQFF.

The chain combines TRBV13 with TRBJ2-7; TRBD1 matches 12 bases. In germline, CDR1 is PRHDT, CDR2 FYEKMQ (reference sequence). CDR3 length: 15 amino acids. Trimming took 2 bases from V and 6 from J; bases not matched to a gene: 5. The CDR3 reads CASSLTPGQGAEQYF. CDR3 DNA sequence: TGTGCCAGCAGCTTAACGCCGGGACAGGGGGCCGAGCAGTACTTC. The full variable domain, in which reference TRBV13 and TRBJ2-7 provide the parts outside the CDR3, is AAGVIQSPRHLIKEKRETATLKCYPIPRHDTVYWYQQGPGQDPQFLISFYEKMQSDKGSIPDRFSAQQFSDYHSELNMSSLELGDSALYFCASSLTPGQGAEQYFGPGTRLTVT.

There are many counts of this clonotype. The rearrangement joins TRBV7-2 to TRBJ2-1; a possible D gene is TRBD2 (6 bases). The V end lost 1 base, the J end lost 14 bases, and 15 bases lay between the germline ends. Germline CDR1 is SGHTA and CDR2 is FQGNSA. This CDR3 has 13 residues. The CDR3 reads CASSLGSGTREFF. CDR3 nucleotide sequence: TGTGCCAGCAGCTTAGGCTCCGGGACTCGAGAGTTCTTC. Supplemented by reference TRBV7-2 and TRBJ2-1, the full variable domain reads GAGVSQSPSNKVTEKGKDVELRCDPISGHTALYWYRQSLGQGLEFLIYFQGNSAPDKSGLPSDRFSAERTGGSVSTLTIQRTQQEDSAVYLCASSLGSGTREFFGPGTRLTVL.

There are a few counts of this clonotype. The chain joins TRBV4-1 to TRBJ2-1; 12 bases map to TRBD2. The CDR3 sequence is 18 residues long. The germline CDR1 and CDR2 sequences are MGHRA and YSYEKL. Trimming at V came to 1 base and at J to 2 bases, leaving 6 bases not matched to a gene. DNA for the CDR3: TGCGCCAGCAGCCAAGGACTAGCGGGAGTTACCCCCTACAATGAGCAGTTCTTC. This gives the protein CASSQGLAGVTPYNEQFF.

This clonotype showed up just a few times. V and J are TRBV4-3 and TRBJ2-5; 10 bases align to TRBD2. CDR1 and CDR2 from the germline V gene are LGHNA and YSLEER. CDR3 length: 18 amino acids. The V and J ends lost 1 base and 4 bases, in that order; junction bases with no gene match: 12. This chain's CDR3 is CASSQGSVAGGRRETQYF. In nucleotides, the CDR3 is TGCGCCAGCAGCCAAGGTTCGGTAGCGGGGGGCCGGAGAGAGACCCAGTACTTC.

The chain joins TRBV5-1 to TRBJ2-3; D tentatively reads TRBD1 or TRBD2 (5 bases each). Germline-derived CDR1 and CDR2 are SGHRS and YFSETQ. V was shortened by 1 base and J by 0 bases, with 12 bases between the two germline ends. The length of the CDR3 is 16 residues. The CDR3 sequence: CASSLLGDMSTDTQYF. The CDR3 coding sequence is TGCGCCAGCAGCTTGCTGGGGGATATGAGCACAGATACGCAGTATTTT.

The J gene is TRBJ2-5, the V gene TRBV12-3 or TRBV12-4; TRBD2 is a possible D gene (5 bases). This CDR3 has 13 amino acids. Trimming took 5 bases from V and 5 from J, leaving 12 bases between them. The CDR3 loop reads CASSTRARETQYF. CDR3 sequence (DNA): TGTGCCAGCAGTACGAGGGCAAGGGAGACCCAGTACTTC.

This clonotype occurred a few times. The V call is TRBV7-6, the J call TRBJ1-6; the D is unclear. The germline CDR1 and CDR2 sequences are SGHVS and FNYEAQ. V lost 6 bases and J 0 bases, leaving 9 bases between the germline ends. The CDR3 runs 15 residues. The CDR3 coding sequence is TGTGCCAGCAGTGAGGTGGGCTCCTATAATTCACCCCTCCACTTT. Residues: CASSEVGSYNSPLHF.

This clonotype appeared many times. CDR3 amino acids: CASSPRTSGFEQFF. The CDR3 DNA reads as TGTGCCAGCAGTCCCCGGACTAGCGGGTTTGAGCAGTTCTTC. The genes are TRBV12-3 or TRBV12-4 and TRBJ2-1; 11 bases agree with TRBD2. The ends lost 5 bases at V and 9 bases at J; junction bases unmatched: 6. The CDR3 has 14 amino acids.

This clonotype was found a few times. This chain links TRBV9 with TRBJ1-4, with D perhaps matching TRBD1 (5 bases). Trimming took off 4 bases at V and 0 bases at J, with 16 bases between the two ends. Germline V gene sequence: CDR1 SGDLS, CDR2 YYNGEE. This CDR3 region has 17 residues. This CDR3 reads CASSSSRALATNEKLFF. CDR3 DNA sequence: TGTGCCAGCAGCAGCTCCAGGGCCCTTGCAACTAATGAAAAACTGTTTTTT.

The CDR3 spells CASSPHLNTGELFF. The DNA for the CDR3 is TGTGCCAGCAGCCCCCACCTGAACACCGGGGAGCTGTTTTTT. The chain has TRBV5-5 and TRBJ2-2; D unresolved. The CDR3 contains 14 residues. The V gene lost 4 bases and the J gene lost 1 base, with 8 bases spanning the gap. Germline V gene sequence: CDR1 SGHKS, CDR2 YYEKEE (reference sequence).

This clonotype was seen ten or more times. This sequence joins TRBV12-3 or TRBV12-4 and TRBJ1-4; D unclear. The V gene lost 5 bases and the J gene lost 8 bases, with 12 bases spanning the gap. The CDR3 totals 13 residues. CDR3 in DNA: TGTGCCAGCAGTCCTCGAAGGGCGGAAAAACTGTTTTTT. As protein: CASSPRRAEKLFF.

The genes are TRBV12-3 or TRBV12-4 and TRBJ2-3, with a possible D match to TRBD2 (6 bases). This CDR3 spans 16 amino acids. The V and J ends lost 6 bases and 6 bases respectively, with 22 bases between them. DNA for the CDR3: TGTGCCAGCAGCCGCCCCGGACTATCCCGGGGGGATACGCAGTATTTT. Protein sequence: CASSRPGLSRGDTQYF.

This clonotype was counted many times. The J gene is TRBJ2-7, the V gene TRBV9; tentative D call: TRBD1 (5 bases). Germline values: CDR1 SGDLS, CDR2 YYNGEE. Between the trimmed V and J ends, which lost 0 bases and 2 bases, there was a span of 9 bases. The CDR3 has 14 residues. In DNA form, the CDR3 reads TGTGCCAGCAGCGTAGCACAGGCGGCCTACGAGCAGTACTTC. Translated, it gives CASSVAQAAYEQYF.